This is a list of T cell receptor beta chains from one sample in a study of blood T cell repertoires in COVID-19. Sequencing used immunoSEQ multiplex PCR; TCRdb keeps in-frame clones, though not all of them. The table records around 160,000 clones, around four fifths of them present only once. The source material was peripheral blood. These receptors all come from an elderly woman with acute or convalescent COVID-19. Each CDR3 is given with its conserved first and last residue. The order of the fields is V gene, D gene, J gene, clone size, CDR3 DNA, CDR3 protein. The D gene is left open where the match is weak. A clone size is listed for some rows: how often the clone was seen (once, few, many), or a class if it is expanded.

v_gene: TRBV15
d_gene: -
j_gene: TRBJ1-2
abundance: -
CDR3nt: TGTGCCACCAGCAGAGAGTGGAAGGAAGACAATGGCTACACCTTC
CDR3aa: CATSREWKEDNGYTF

v_gene: TRBV6-4
d_gene: TRBD1
j_gene: TRBJ1-2
abundance: -
CDR3nt: TGTGCCAGCAGTGACTCAGACAGGGGTGGCTACACCTTC
CDR3aa: CASSDSDRGGYTF

v_gene: TRBV7-2
d_gene: -
j_gene: TRBJ2-3
abundance: once
CDR3nt: TGTGCCAGCAGCTTACCCCCAGCGGATACGCAGTATTTT
CDR3aa: CASSLPPADTQYF

v_gene: TRBV5-4
d_gene: -
j_gene: TRBJ2-5
abundance: -
CDR3nt: TGTGCCAGCAGCTCAACGCGGGACGACGAGACCCAGTACTTC
CDR3aa: CASSSTRDDETQYF

v_gene: TRBV24-1
d_gene: TRBD2
j_gene: TRBJ2-1
abundance: -
CDR3nt: TGTGCCACCAGTGACCCTGGACTAGCGGGAGTGTATGAGCAGTTCTTC
CDR3aa: CATSDPGLAGVYEQFF

v_gene: TRBV29-1
d_gene: -
j_gene: TRBJ2-1
abundance: -
CDR3nt: TGCAGCGTTGCCTGGACAGTATTCAACAATGAGCAGTTCTTC
CDR3aa: CSVAWTVFNNEQFF

v_gene: TRBV18
d_gene: -
j_gene: TRBJ1-1
abundance: few
CDR3nt: TGTGCCAGCTCACAGGACAGTGAAGCTTTCTTT
CDR3aa: CASSQDSEAFF

v_gene: TRBV7-2
d_gene: -
j_gene: TRBJ2-2
abundance: -
CDR3nt: TGTGCCAGCAGCTTACCAGCGAACACCGGGGAGCTGTTTTTT
CDR3aa: CASSLPANTGELFF

v_gene: TRBV12-3/TRBV12-4
d_gene: -
j_gene: TRBJ1-3
abundance: -
CDR3nt: TGTGCCAGCAGTTTGGAGCCTGGAAACACCATATATTTT
CDR3aa: CASSLEPGNTIYF

v_gene: TRBV18
d_gene: TRBD1
j_gene: TRBJ2-1
abundance: few
CDR3nt: TGTGCCAGCTCACCAATCAGTGGGACAGGTTATTCCCATGAGCAGTTCTTC
CDR3aa: CASSPISGTGYSHEQFF

v_gene: TRBV5-1
d_gene: TRBD2
j_gene: TRBJ2-1
abundance: -
CDR3nt: TGCGCCAGCAGCTCCCGGACTAGCGCAAATGAGCAGTTCTTC
CDR3aa: CASSSRTSANEQFF

v_gene: TRBV19
d_gene: TRBD1
j_gene: TRBJ1-5
abundance: -
CDR3nt: TGTGCCAGTAGTATCCGGGACAGACCTTATAGCAATCAGCCCCAGCATTTT
CDR3aa: CASSIRDRPYSNQPQHF

v_gene: TRBV28
d_gene: -
j_gene: TRBJ1-2
abundance: -
CDR3nt: TGTGCCAGCAGCCAACAGGGTCCTAACTATGGCTACACCTTC
CDR3aa: CASSQQGPNYGYTF

v_gene: TRBV10-3
d_gene: TRBD2
j_gene: TRBJ2-5
abundance: -
CDR3nt: TGTGCCATCAGTGGAATAGCGGGGCGACAAGAGACCCAGTACTTC
CDR3aa: CAISGIAGRQETQYF